This TCR beta chain was sequenced for a study of cytomegalovirus exposure and HLA in healthy donors. At the level of the study: Early on, a data release was issued that held some 91 million unique TCRs from HLA-typed donors.

The CDR3 totals 14 residues. Germline V gene lookup returns CDR1 SNHLY and CDR2 FYNNEI. Trimming stripped 7 bases from V and 2 bases from J, with 14 bases between. Those who donated were healthy bone marrow donors. Of note for this clone: Its antigen is still unknown.

General study findings and limits: Confirmation was obtained in vitro that a few CMV-associated chains are specific for CMV antigens.

The PCR made use of 60 Vbeta and 13 Jbeta primers. Clones were read by immunoSEQ multiplex PCR, and TCRdb kept only the in-frame ones, dropping some. The sample carries 130,000 to 150,000 clones, around 75% recorded once. The receptor was isolated from a woman aged 40 to 49 in good health and CMV-seronegative. Sequencing was done on a sample of PBMCs. This chain uses TRBV2 with TRBJ1-1; D may be TRBD1 (6 bases). Written as DNA, the CDR3 is TGTGCCAGCAAGGGTACAGGGTTAAACACTGAAGCTTTCTTT. Translating gives CASKGTGLNTEAFF.